This entry lists 26 T cell receptor beta chains sequenced from one sample in a study of cytomegalovirus exposure and HLA in healthy donors. The primer mix had 60 Vbeta and 13 Jbeta primers. Data came from immunoSEQ multiplex PCR; TCRdb stores just in-frame clones and leaves some out. The sample shows roughly 120,000 clones, about 70% of them seen only once. Sequenced input: PBMCs. All receptors derive from a woman aged 25 to 39 in good health and CMV-seronegative.

The rearrangement joins TRBV28 to TRBJ1-2; 7 bases are a match to TRBD1. The V gene's germline CDR1 is MDHEN and CDR2 SYDVKM. V shed 3 bases and J 13 bases; nucleotides not matched to a gene: 8. The length of the CDR3 is 12 residues. In nucleotides, the CDR3 is TGTGCCAGCAGTTTTATAGGACAGGCTTTCACCTTC. Its translation: CASSFIGQAFTF.

This chain joins TRBV4-1 and TRBJ2-3; TRBD2 aligns across 8 bases. J lost 4 bases, V lost 0 bases, and 6 bases had no gene match. From germline, CDR1 is MGHRA and CDR2 YSYEKL. CDR3 size: 16 residues. CDR3 residues: CASSQDYGGGPDTQYF. The DNA of the CDR3 is TGCGCCAGCAGCCAAGATTACGGGGGGGGCCCAGATACGCAGTATTTT.

The V call is TRBV6-1, the J call TRBJ1-5, with 11 bases fitting TRBD1. Unmatched junction bases numbered 8, after V lost 7 bases and J lost 6 bases. Per germline, CDR1 MNHNS and CDR2 SASEGT. The CDR3 runs to 15 residues. DNA for the CDR3: TGTGCCAGCAAGATCGGGACAGGGGGTGGTCAGCCCCAGCATTTT. Translated: CASKIGTGGGQPQHF.

This rearrangement joins TRBV7-2 to TRBJ1-2; a weak D match, TRBD1 (6 bases). Trimming cost V 3 bases and J 10 bases, with 15 bases left between them. This CDR3 spans 13 amino acids. CDR1 is SGHTA and CDR2 is FQGNSA in the germline V gene. CDR3 region: CASSFTGFGDYTF. In DNA form, the CDR3 reads TGTGCCAGCAGCTTTACAGGGTTTGGAGACTACACCTTC. Combining the CDR3 with reference TRBV7-2 and TRBJ1-2 gives the whole variable domain GAGVSQSPSNKVTEKGKDVELRCDPISGHTALYWYRQSLGQGLEFLIYFQGNSAPDKSGLPSDRFSAERTGGSVSTLTIQRTQQEDSAVYLCASSFTGFGDYTFGSGTRLTVV.

This clone was observed a single time. CDR3 DNA sequence: TGTGCCAGCAGCGTACAGGGAGGGGACACCGGGGAGCTGTTTTTT. This translates into CASSVQGGDTGELFF. The rearrangement joins TRBV2 to TRBJ2-2; tentatively, D is TRBD2 (7 bases). Germline assignment: CDR1 SNHLY and CDR2 FYNNEI. The CDR3 has 15 amino acids. Trimming removed 6 bases at V and 3 bases at J, with 14 bases between.

This clone has a handful of counts. V usage is TRBV5-1 and J usage is TRBJ2-2, with D maybe TRBD2 (7 bases). V was pared by 2 bases and J by 0 bases, with 11 bases between. Germline lookup yields CDR1 SGHRS and CDR2 YFSETQ. The CDR3 loop spans 16 amino acids. The CDR3 DNA sequence: TGCGCCAGCAGCTTCGCGGGGGCCGCGAACACCGGGGAGCTGTTTTTT. As protein: CASSFAGAANTGELFF.

This clone was seen more than once but under ten times. The chain carries TRBV27 and TRBJ1-2; D remains ambiguous. The germline gives CDR1 MNHEY, CDR2 SMNVEV (reference sequence). Trimming pared 3 bases from V and 3 bases from J, leaving 11 bases between. The CDR3 has 14 residues. The CDR3 sequence is CASSLRGSDYGYTF. CDR3 sequence (DNA): TGTGCCAGCAGTTTGCGAGGGAGCGACTATGGCTACACCTTC.

The CDR3 is CSVRGDYNSPLHF. In DNA form, the CDR3 reads TGCAGCGTCCGGGGGGATTATAATTCACCCCTCCACTTT. The V and J genes are TRBV29-1 and TRBJ1-6; perhaps TRBD1 as D (5 bases). Germline CDR1 is SQVTM and CDR2 is ANQGSEA. Trimming took 6 bases from V and 4 from J, leaving 10 bases between them. This CDR3 is built from 13 residues.

V usage is TRBV13 and J usage is TRBJ2-3; D gene unclear. Trimming shortened V by 1 base and J by 3 bases, and 11 bases separated the two germline ends. The CDR3 contains 15 residues. Germline CDR1 is PRHDT and CDR2 is FYEKMQ (reference sequence). The CDR3 protein is CASSLVGGATDTQYF. CDR3 coding DNA: TGTGCCAGCAGCTTAGTAGGTGGAGCGACAGATACGCAGTATTTT. The full variable domain, rest sourced from reference TRBV13 and TRBJ2-3, is AAGVIQSPRHLIKEKRETATLKCYPIPRHDTVYWYQQGPGQDPQFLISFYEKMQSDKGSIPDRFSAQQFSDYHSELNMSSLELGDSALYFCASSLVGGATDTQYFGPGTRLTVL.

The chain joins TRBV19 to TRBJ1-1; D is ambiguous. The CDR3 spans 13 residues. Trimming removed 7 bases at V and 7 bases at J, with 16 bases between. CDR1 and CDR2 (germline): LNHDA, SQIVND (reference sequence). The DNA for the CDR3 is TGTGCCAGTATTGGGCAGTTCCTTAGTGAAGCTTTCTTT. Its protein product is CASIGQFLSEAFF.

This clone was detected only once. The chain links TRBV30 to TRBJ1-4; D is undetermined. Per the germline V gene, CDR1 is GTSNPN and CDR2 is SVGIG (reference sequence). The CDR3 has 13 residues. V was clipped by 0 bases and J by 8 bases, with 10 bases between them. CDR3 coding DNA: TGTGCCTGGAGTGTAACTGGCGGGGAAAAACTGTTTTTT. Amino acid sequence: CAWSVTGGEKLFF.

The chain is built from TRBV18 and TRBJ2-7, with D possibly TRBD1 on 7 matching bases. The germline gives CDR1 KGHSH, CDR2 LQKENI. The CDR3 consists of 14 residues. Between the trimmed V and J ends, which lost 3 bases and 4 bases, there was a span of 13 bases. Here the CDR3 reads CASSPPGGMYEQYF. As DNA, the CDR3 is TGTGCCAGCTCACCCCCAGGGGGGATGTACGAGCAGTACTTC.

Only a few counts were recorded for this clone. The rearrangement links TRBV7-9 to TRBJ2-7; no reliable D call. The CDR3 totals 14 residues. The germline V gene has CDR1 SEHNR and CDR2 FQNEAQ (reference sequence). V lost 0 bases and J lost 0, with 6 bases in between. The CDR3 loop is CASSLAADSYEQYF. CDR3 DNA: TGTGCCAGCAGCTTAGCGGCAGACTCCTACGAGCAGTACTTC. Complete variable domain (other parts from reference TRBV7-9 and TRBJ2-7): DTGVSQNPRHKITKRGQNVTFRCDPISEHNRLYWYRQTLGQGPEFLTYFQNEAQLEKSRLLSDRFSAERPKGSFSTLEIQRTEQGDSAMYLCASSLAADSYEQYFGPGTRLTVT.

The gene calls are TRBV19 and TRBJ1-2, with D maybe TRBD1 (6 bases). CDR3 length equals 15 residues. V gave up 4 bases and J gave up 4 bases, with 16 bases separating them. CDR1 and CDR2 (germline): LNHDA, SQIVND (reference sequence). CDR3 bases: TGTGCCAGTAGTACGGTGACAGGTGCCTCCTATGGCTACACCTTC. Protein: CASSTVTGASYGYTF.

The chain recombines TRBV5-8 with TRBJ1-2; D may be TRBD1 (5 bases). CDR1 and CDR2 (germline): SGHTS, YDEGEE. This CDR3 has 14 amino acids. Deletions cut 5 bases from V and 6 bases from J, with 17 bases between. In nucleotides, the CDR3 is TGTGCCAGCAGTCCACAGGATAGGCGGCATGGCTACACCTTC. Its translation is CASSPQDRRHGYTF.

The chain combines TRBV11-3 with TRBJ1-1; TRBD1 matches at 9 bases. V gave up 5 bases and J gave up 6 bases; unmatched junction bases: 4. Looked up from germline, CDR1 is SGHNT and CDR2 is YENEEA. The CDR3 consists of 13 residues. The CDR3 reads CASSTDRGPEAFF. CDR3 coding DNA: TGTGCCAGCAGCACGGACAGGGGACCTGAAGCTTTCTTT.

J is TRBJ2-2 and V is TRBV7-8; 13 positions agree with TRBD2. Germline assignment: CDR1 SGHVS and CDR2 FQNEAQ. The CDR3 runs 19 residues. Trimming removed 3 bases from V and 8 bases from J; junction bases left unmatched: 15. DNA of the CDR3: TGTGCCAGCAGCTTTGGGGGCAGGACTAGCGGGAGTGTAGGTGGGGAGCTGTTTTTT. Its translation: CASSFGGRTSGSVGGELFF.

The rearrangement joins TRBV4-3 to TRBJ1-5; 7 bases are a match to TRBD1. This CDR3 comprises 15 residues. In germline, CDR1 is LGHNA, CDR2 YSLEER. Unmatched junction bases numbered 10, after V lost 4 bases and J lost 7 bases. This chain's CDR3 is CASSPGTVEIQPQHF. The DNA for the CDR3 is TGCGCCAGCAGCCCCGGGACAGTTGAAATACAGCCCCAGCATTTT.

There are a few counts of this clone. The rearrangement links TRBV4-2 to TRBJ1-1; 10 positions agree with TRBD1. This CDR3 spans 14 amino acids. Germline V gene sequence: CDR1 LGHNA, CDR2 YNFKEQ. With V trimmed by 4 bases and J by 4 bases, 3 bases remained unmatched. CDR3 DNA sequence: TGTGCCAGCAGCCGGACAGGGGGATCCACTGAAGCTTTCTTT. Encoded protein: CASSRTGGSTEAFF.

The chain carries TRBV27 and TRBJ2-1; 7 positions match TRBD1. The CDR3 spans 15 residues. Germline V gene sequence: CDR1 MNHEY, CDR2 SMNVEV (reference sequence). J lost 8 bases, V lost 4 bases, and 11 bases had no gene match. DNA of the CDR3: TGTGCCAGCAGTTATGGGACAGTTTTTGTTCATGAGCAGTTCTTC. This gives the protein CASSYGTVFVHEQFF.

J is TRBJ2-1 and V is TRBV5-1, with 8 bases matching TRBD1. Germline V lookup: CDR1 SGHRS, CDR2 YFSETQ. After removal of 0 bases from V and 9 bases from J, the junction contained 5 bases not matched to a gene. This CDR3 spans 14 amino acids. CDR3 amino acids: CASSLVQGASEQFF. Here the CDR3 DNA reads TGCGCCAGCAGCTTGGTTCAGGGGGCGAGTGAGCAGTTCTTC.

V gene TRBV27 combines with J gene TRBJ2-3, with D hard to call. The V and J ends lost 10 bases and 0 bases respectively, with 14 bases between them. CDR1 MNHEY and CDR2 SMNVEV come from the germline V gene (reference sequence). There are 14 residues in the CDR3. The CDR3 bases are TGTGCCACCGCCGGTGTCGGGAGCACAGATACGCAGTATTTT. Protein sequence: CATAGVGSTDTQYF.

This sequence joins TRBV6-5 and TRBJ1-2, with TRBD1 matching 8 bases. Germline CDR1 is MNHEY and CDR2 is SVGAGI. The CDR3 is 14 residues long. J lost 7 bases, V lost 4 bases, and 8 bases had no gene match. In DNA form, the CDR3 reads TGTGCCAGCAGTTCTCCCGGGACAGGCGGTGGCTACACCTTC. Amino acids: CASSSPGTGGGYTF.

DNA of the CDR3: TGTGCCACAACACAGGGCAATCAGCCCCAGCATTTT. It is translated as CATTQGNQPQHF. The chain is built from TRBV19 and TRBJ1-5; perhaps TRBD1 as D (5 bases). Trimming left V 10 bases short and J 2 bases short, with 9 bases between. CDR1 is LNHDA and CDR2 is SQIVND in the germline V gene (reference sequence). CDR3 length: 12 amino acids.

Regarding this clone: This likely comes from a read error, as the CDR3 has no conserved phenylalanine or tryptophan at its end. The chain links TRBV5-6 to TRBJ1-2; 8 bases are a match to TRBD1. This CDR3 has 15 amino acids. Germline lookup yields CDR1 SGHDT and CDR2 YYEEEE. V gave up 4 bases and J gave up 8 bases; unmatched junction bases: 13. CDR3 protein: CASSRVGQGAEGYTL. DNA of the CDR3: TGTGCCAGCAGCCGTGTCGGGCAGGGGGCGGAGGGCTACACCCTC.

The gene calls are TRBV2 and TRBJ1-1; D uncertain. Between the trimmed V and J ends, which lost 3 bases and 6 bases, there was a span of 11 bases. CDR1 and CDR2 (germline): SNHLY, FYNNEI. The CDR3 has 13 amino acids. Here the CDR3 DNA reads TGTGCCAGCAGTGACTTGGAGGTCCCTGAAGCTTTCTTT. Encoded protein: CASSDLEVPEAFF.